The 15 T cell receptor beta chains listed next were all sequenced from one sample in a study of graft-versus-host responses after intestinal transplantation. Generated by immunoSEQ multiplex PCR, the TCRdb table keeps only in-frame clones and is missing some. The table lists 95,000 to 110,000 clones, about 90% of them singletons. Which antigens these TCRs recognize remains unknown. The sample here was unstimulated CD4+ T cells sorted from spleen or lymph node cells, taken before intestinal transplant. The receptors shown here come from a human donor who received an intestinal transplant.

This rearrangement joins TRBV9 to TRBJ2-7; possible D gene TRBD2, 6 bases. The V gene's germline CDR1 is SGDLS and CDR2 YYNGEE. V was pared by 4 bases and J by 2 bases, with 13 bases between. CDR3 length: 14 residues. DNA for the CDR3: TGTGCCAGCAGCTCCTCCGGGACTGCCTACGAGCAGTACTTC. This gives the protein CASSSSGTAYEQYF.

For the CDR3, the DNA is TGTGCCAGCAGTTTGGGAGACTCAAAAGAGACCCAGTACTTC. Its translation: CASSLGDSKETQYF. The chain employs TRBV27 and TRBJ2-5, with D possibly being TRBD2 (5 bases). Germline V gene sequence: CDR1 MNHEY, CDR2 SMNVEV (reference sequence). V dropped 3 bases and J dropped 3 bases, with 11 bases sitting between them. This CDR3 is 14 amino acids long.

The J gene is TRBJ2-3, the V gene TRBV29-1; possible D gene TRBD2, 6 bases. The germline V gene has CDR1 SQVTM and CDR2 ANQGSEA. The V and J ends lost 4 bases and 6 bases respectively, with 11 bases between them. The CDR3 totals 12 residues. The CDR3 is CSVARLDDTQYF. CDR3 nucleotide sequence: TGCAGCGTTGCCCGACTAGACGATACGCAGTATTTT.

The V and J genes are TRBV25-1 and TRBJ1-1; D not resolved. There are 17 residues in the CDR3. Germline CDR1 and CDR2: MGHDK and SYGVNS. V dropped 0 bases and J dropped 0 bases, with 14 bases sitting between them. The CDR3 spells CASSEYGGVGLNTEAFF. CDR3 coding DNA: TGTGCCAGCAGTGAATACGGTGGGGTAGGGCTGAACACTGAAGCTTTCTTT.

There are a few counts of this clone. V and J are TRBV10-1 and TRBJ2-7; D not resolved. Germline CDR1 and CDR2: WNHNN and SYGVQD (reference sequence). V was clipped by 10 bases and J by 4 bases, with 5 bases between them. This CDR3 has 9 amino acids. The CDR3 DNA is TGCGCCATCCGATACGAGCAGTACTTC. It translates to CAIRYEQYF.

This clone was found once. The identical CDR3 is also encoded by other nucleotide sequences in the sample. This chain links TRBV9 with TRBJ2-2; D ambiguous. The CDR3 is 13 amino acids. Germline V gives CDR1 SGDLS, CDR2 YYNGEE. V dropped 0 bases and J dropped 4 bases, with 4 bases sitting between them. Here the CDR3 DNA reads TGTGCCAGCAGCGTAGGTAGCACCGGGGAGCTGTTTTTT. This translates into CASSVGSTGELFF.

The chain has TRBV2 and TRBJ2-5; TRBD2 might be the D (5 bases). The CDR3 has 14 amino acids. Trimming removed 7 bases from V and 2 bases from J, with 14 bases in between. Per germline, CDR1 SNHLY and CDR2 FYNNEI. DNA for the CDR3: TGTGCCAGCAATGAGGGTTATGGGCAAGAGACCCAGTACTTC. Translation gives CASNEGYGQETQYF.

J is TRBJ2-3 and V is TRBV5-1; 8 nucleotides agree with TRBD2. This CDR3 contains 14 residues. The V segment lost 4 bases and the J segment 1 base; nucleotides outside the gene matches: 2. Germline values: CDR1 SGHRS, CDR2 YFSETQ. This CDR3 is CASSPTSGTDTQYF. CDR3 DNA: TGCGCCAGCAGCCCGACTAGCGGCACAGATACGCAGTATTTT. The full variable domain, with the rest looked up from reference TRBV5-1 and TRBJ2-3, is KAGVTQTPRYLIKTRGQQVTLSCSPISGHRSVSWYQQTPGQGLQFLFEYFSETQRNKGNFPGRFSGRQFSNSRSEMNVSTLELGDSALYLCASSPTSGTDTQYFGPGTRLTVL.

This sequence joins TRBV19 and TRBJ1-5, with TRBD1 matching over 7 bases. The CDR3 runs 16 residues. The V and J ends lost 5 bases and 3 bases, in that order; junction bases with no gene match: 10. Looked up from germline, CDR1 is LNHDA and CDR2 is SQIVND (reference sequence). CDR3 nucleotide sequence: TGTGCCAGTAGTTGGAGACAGGGAACAAACAATCAGCCCCAGCATTTT. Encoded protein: CASSWRQGTNNQPQHF.

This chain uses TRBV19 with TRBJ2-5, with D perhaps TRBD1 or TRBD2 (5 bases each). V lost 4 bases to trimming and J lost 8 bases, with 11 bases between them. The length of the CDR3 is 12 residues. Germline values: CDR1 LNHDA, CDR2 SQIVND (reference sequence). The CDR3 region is CASSTGTDTQYF. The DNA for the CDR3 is TGTGCCAGTAGTACCGGGACGGACACCCAGTACTTC.

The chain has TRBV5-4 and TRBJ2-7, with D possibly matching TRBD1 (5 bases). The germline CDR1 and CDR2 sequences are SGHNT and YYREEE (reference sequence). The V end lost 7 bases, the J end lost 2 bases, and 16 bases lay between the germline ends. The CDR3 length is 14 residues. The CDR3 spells CASRGPRVAYEQYF. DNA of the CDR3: TGTGCCAGCCGTGGCCCCAGGGTCGCCTACGAGCAGTACTTC.

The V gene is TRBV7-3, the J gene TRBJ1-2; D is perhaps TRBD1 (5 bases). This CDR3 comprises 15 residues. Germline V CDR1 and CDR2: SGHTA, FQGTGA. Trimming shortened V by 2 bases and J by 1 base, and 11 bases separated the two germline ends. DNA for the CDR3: TGTGCCAGCAGCTTAGCGCCAGGGATTAACTATGGCTACACCTTC. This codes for CASSLAPGINYGYTF.

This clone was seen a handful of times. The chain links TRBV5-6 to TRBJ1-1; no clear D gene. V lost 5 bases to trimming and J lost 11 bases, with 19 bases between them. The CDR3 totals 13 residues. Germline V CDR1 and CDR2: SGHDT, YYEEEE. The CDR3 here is CASSAHRRVRAFF. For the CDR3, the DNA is TGTGCCAGCAGTGCACACCGTCGGGTGCGGGCTTTCTTT. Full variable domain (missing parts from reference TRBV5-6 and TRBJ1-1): DAGVTQSPTHLIKTRGQQVTLRCSPKSGHDTVSWYQQALGQGPQFIFQYYEEEERQRGNFPDRFSGHQFPNYSSELNVNALLLGDSALYLCASSAHRRVRAFFGQGTRLTVV.

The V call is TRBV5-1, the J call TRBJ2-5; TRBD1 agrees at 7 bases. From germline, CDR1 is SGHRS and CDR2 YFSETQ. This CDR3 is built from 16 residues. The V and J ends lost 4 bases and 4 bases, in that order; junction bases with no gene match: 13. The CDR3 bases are TGCGCCAGCAGCACAACGAACAGGGGCGCAGGAGAGACCCAGTACTTC. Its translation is CASSTTNRGAGETQYF.

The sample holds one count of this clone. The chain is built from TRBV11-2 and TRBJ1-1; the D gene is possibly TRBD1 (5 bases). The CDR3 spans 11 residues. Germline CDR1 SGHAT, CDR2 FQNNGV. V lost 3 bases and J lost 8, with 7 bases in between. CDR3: CASSLGGEAFF. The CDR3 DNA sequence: TGTGCCAGCAGCTTGGGGGGAGAAGCTTTCTTT.